The TCR beta chain under discussion was sequenced for a study of blood T cell repertoires in COVID-19. The protocol was immunoSEQ multiplex PCR, while the TCRdb copy is restricted to in-frame clones and leaves out a portion. The data show roughly 180,000 clones, roughly 80% seen once. Everyone who took part was roughly 18 to 89 years old, and they came from 24 US areas. Participants in the exposed group had met a COVID-19 case in the 2 weeks before joining the study. The CDR3 is 13 amino acids. Trimming took off 7 bases at V and 4 bases at J, with 14 bases between the two ends. The V gene's germline CDR1 is SGHDT and CDR2 YYEEEE.

Material for sequencing was PBMCs or T cells enriched from blood (not recorded which). The TCR comes from a man aged 55 to 69 who had been exposed to COVID-19. The rearrangement links TRBV5-6 to TRBJ1-2, with a possible D match to TRBD1 (5 bases). The CDR3 reads CASGEAGIYGYTF. CDR3 nucleotides: TGTGCCAGCGGGGAGGCAGGGATCTATGGCTACACCTTC.